Detailed here is one T cell receptor beta chain. The data originate from a study of blood T cell repertoires in COVID-19. Study-wide context: Samples of COVID-19 (acute and convalescent) were obtained from the United States, Italy and Spain. In each case, the material was cDNA or gDNA derived from T cells, B-cell-depleted T cells, or PBMCs.

The data were produced by immunoSEQ multiplex PCR, yet TCRdb's version contains in-frame clones alone and is incomplete. The sample has over 150,000 clones; approximately 84% are singletons. What was sequenced was peripheral blood. This TCR derives from a man aged 65 to 79 with active or convalescent COVID-19.

The DNA of the CDR3 is TGTGCCAGCAGCCGATGGACAGGGGTGGGAACCGGGGAGCTGTTTTTT. Translated: CASSRWTGVGTGELFF. The rearrangement links TRBV14 to TRBJ2-2, with TRBD1 matching 9 bases. Germline lookup yields CDR1 SGHDN and CDR2 FVKESK. This CDR3 has 16 residues. V trimming: 4 bases; J trimming: 5 bases; junction bases outside the gene matches: 8. Drawing the rest from reference TRBV14 and TRBJ2-2, the complete variable domain is EAGVTQFPSHSVIEKGQTVTLRCDPISGHDNLYWYRRVMGKEIKFLLHFVKESKQDESGMPNNRFLAERTGGTYSTLKVQPAELEDSGVYFCASSRWTGVGTGELFFGEGSRLTVL.